This T cell receptor (beta chain) was documented in a study of T cells in Graves' hyperthyroidism and ophthalmopathy. In this sample, this clonotype turned up many times. RNA transcripts gave rise to amplified TCR beta CDR3 regions. HTBI primers drove first-round RT-PCR of the TCR CDR3. TCRdb analysed the multiplex PCR reads with MiXCR anew, one entry per CDR3 protein. The sample includes roughly 380,000 distinct CDR3 sequences, roughly an eighth of them seen just once. The CDR3 runs 14 residues. CDR1 is MDHEN, CDR2 SYDVKM, per germline. The ends were cut back, 7 bases at V and 0 bases at J, with 12 bases in the middle.

This TCR was sampled from a woman between 18 and 29 years old with Graves' hyperthyroidism. Sequencing used blood. This chain joins TRBV28 and TRBJ1-1; TRBD1 is a possible D gene (5 bases). Here the CDR3 reads CASTPGAMNTEAFF. The CDR3 nucleotides read TGTGCCAGCACCCCTGGGGCAATGAACACTGAAGCTTTCTTT.